The clone carrying this T cell receptor (beta chain) was picked up many times. The CDR3 is 14 amino acids. Trimming cost V 1 base and J 0 bases, with 6 bases left between them. CDR1 SNHLY and CDR2 FYNNEI come from the germline V gene. This sample was taken from a study of CD8+CD57+ T cells in acquired aplastic anemia. TCR beta VDJ combinations and CDR3 sequences were profiled from genomic DNA. TCRdb passed the reads through MiXCR, listing each CDR3 protein once. The profile shows around 430,000 distinct CDR3 sequences, roughly a third of them singletons. Patients chosen for sequencing had CD8+CD57+ cells that had expanded, as shown by flow cytometry.

The sequence was collected from a human donor with aplastic anemia. V usage is TRBV2 and J usage is TRBJ1-1, with D unclear. Sequenced sample: sorted CD4+, CD8+, or CD8+CD57+ T cells (not recorded which) from PBMCs. The DNA of the CDR3 is TGTGCCAGCAGTGAAGACAGTATGAACACTGAAGCTTTCTTT. Amino acids: CASSEDSMNTEAFF.